This TCR beta chain stems from a study of CD8+ T cells in alopecia areata. The authors extracted RNA and reverse transcribed it into cDNA as the sequencing template. Clones were read by immunoSEQ multiplex PCR, and TCRdb kept only the in-frame ones, dropping some. The sample yields roughly 150,000 clones, approximately 60% seen once. CDR1 MGHRA and CDR2 YSYEKL come from the germline V gene. V lost 4 bases, J lost 5 bases, and 9 bases stayed unmatched. There are 15 residues in the CDR3. Sample: CD4+ T cells sorted from blood. The clonotype was recovered from a human donor in good health. This chain connects TRBV4-1 to TRBJ1-1, with 8 bases fitting TRBD1. The CDR3 spells CASSPQQGDGTEAFF. CDR3 nucleotide sequence: TGCGCCAGCAGCCCCCAACAGGGGGATGGGACTGAAGCTTTCTTT.